This T cell receptor beta chain derives from a study of blood T cell repertoires in COVID-19 (dated by TCRdb to 2018 to 2020). Some background on the complete study: The collaborator samples originated in the United States, Italy and Spain and spanned the acute and convalescent phases of COVID-19. The prospective study material was composed of cDNA or gDNA derived from T cells, B-cell-depleted T cells, or PBMCs. Deeply sampled blood TCRbeta repertoires from subjects exposed to, actively infected with, or recovered from COVID-19 were included in the dataset. The repertoires were released in a freely available public database intended as a resource for research on the immune response to SARS-CoV-2. Samples came from the ongoing ImmuneRACE study (first 160 participants) plus 1,254 subjects from 6 global collaborators. The sample metadata nearly always contained a de-identified subject ID, COVID-19 status, age in years and sex. HLA class I and class II types, where available, came from metadata supplied by the sample provider rather than from assay-based typing. General findings and caveats noted by the study authors: The amount of clinical and demographic metadata varied by source and participant and was provided uncurated.

Whole blood was collected in K2EDTA tubes by collaborating institutions according to the institutions' own protocols. For TCRbeta analysis, collaborators shipped samples in one of three forms: frozen whole blood, isolated PBMCs, or DNA extracted from either of those sample types. TCRbeta CDR3 regions were amplified from genomic DNA by means of the immunoSEQ Assay, a bias-controlled multiplex PCR. The original pipeline was this. Nucleated cell counts per sample were estimated from amplification of reference gene primers within the assay. Sequence reads were collapsed and filtered to measure the absolute abundance of every unique TCRbeta CDR3 rearrangement. For each sample, productive Simpson clonality was calculated as the square root of Simpson's diversity index over productive rearrangements. TCRdb mirrors the immuneACCESS table, restricted to in-frame sequences. Some clones are absent from its copies; in checked studies, under half trace to an unresolved V gene, and the reason for the others is unknown. V, J and clone size were drawn from that table, and D and trimming were deduced from the DNA. The sample table records roughly 89,000 clones; 75% to 90% of these occur just once. Approximately 10% of the sample rests with the top ten.

With regard to this clone: The specificity of this receptor is unknown. Base quality data are lacking; no much larger clone is found one base away.

The specimen was peripheral blood. The origin of this receptor is a woman aged 70-85 years with acute or convalescent COVID-19.

At the DNA level, the sequence is TGTGCCAGCAGCTTAGCGGCTTCCAGTGAAGCTTTCTTT. This sequence encodes CASSLAASSEAFF. The V and J segments used are TRBV7-2 and TRBJ1-1; the D gene cannot be resolved reliably. CDR1 and CDR2 were assigned from the germline V gene as SGHTA and FQGNSA. A distance of 9 bases separates the germline ends of V and J, which lose 0 bases and 7 bases respectively. From its cysteine to its phenylalanine, the CDR3 spans 13 amino acids. Just the 39-base CDR3 DNA is kept, in frame starting at base 1.